The 8 T cell receptor beta chains presented below share a single source sample, sequenced in a study of metastatic and nonmetastatic thyroid tumors. Not a single patient had been given any form of treatment at any point before undergoing thyroid surgery. TCRdb reassembled clones from the PCR reads with MiXCR. The sample records 20,000 to 30,000 clones, roughly a fifth being singletons. Sequences were obtained from blood. The receptors come from a female donor with papillary thyroid cancer or a benign thyroid nodule (not recorded which). Some clones in this sample may be carry-over from other donors' samples.

The rearrangement uses TRBV4-1 and TRBJ2-7; TRBD2 matches 11 bases. This CDR3 comprises 19 residues. Losses at the gene ends were 4 bases for V and 0 bases for J; bases not matched to a gene: 14. The germline V gene has CDR1 MGHRA and CDR2 YSYEKL. CDR3 sequence (DNA): TGCGCCAGCAGCCCCGGACAGCTCGCTAGCGGGAGGACCTCCTACGAGCAGTACTTC. This codes for CASSPGQLASGRTSYEQYF.

This clone has at least ten counts. The chain employs TRBV9 and TRBJ2-5; no definite D call. CDR1 and CDR2 from the germline V gene are SGDLS and YYNGEE. V lost 2 bases and J 7 bases, leaving 12 bases between the germline ends. This CDR3 is built from 13 residues. CDR3 nucleotides: TGTGCCAGCAGCGTCGTTTCTGGCGGGACCCAGTACTTC. This translates into CASSVVSGGTQYF.

This clone was detected ten times or more. The rearrangement links TRBV2 to TRBJ1-1, with 7 bases fitting TRBD1. Germline CDR1 is SNHLY and CDR2 is FYNNEI. Germline trimming cut 1 base from V and 8 bases from J; bases unmatched to any gene: 4. This CDR3 is built from 13 residues. CDR3 in amino acids: CASSEVRGREAFF. The CDR3 DNA follows: TGTGCCAGCAGTGAAGTAAGGGGGCGCGAAGCTTTCTTT.

This clone was found many times. This sequence joins TRBV29-1 and TRBJ1-3; no clear D. This CDR3 contains 13 residues. The V end was cut by 7 bases, the J end by 0 bases, with 10 bases between. Germline CDR1 is SQVTM and CDR2 is ANQGSEA. The DNA for the CDR3 is TGCAGCGCCAGAGGGAGCTCTGGAAACACCATATATTTT. It codes for CSARGSSGNTIYF. Variable domain in full (rest from reference TRBV29-1 and TRBJ1-3): SAVISQKPSRDICQRGTSLTIQCQVDSQVTMMFWYRQQPGQSLTLIATANQGSEATYESGFVIDKFPISRPNLTFSTLTVSNMSPEDSSIYLCSARGSSGNTIYFGEGSWLTVV.

This clone was observed a handful of times. The V gene is TRBV10-1, the J gene TRBJ2-2; D is possibly TRBD1 (7 bases). The CDR3 spans 17 residues. Between the trimmed V and J ends, which lost 7 bases and 0 bases, there was a span of 18 bases. CDR1 is WNHNN and CDR2 is SYGVQD in the germline V gene (reference sequence). DNA for the CDR3: TGCGCCAGCACCGAGGCCAGGGGGGCCGCGAACACCGGGGAGCTGTTTTTT. This encodes CASTEARGAANTGELFF.

This clone was found many times. The rearrangement links TRBV7-2 to TRBJ1-6; D is unclear. Trimming cost V 1 base and J 9 bases, with 4 bases left between them. Germline V lookup: CDR1 SGHTA, CDR2 FQGNSA. The CDR3 sequence is 12 residues long. CDR3 coding DNA: TGTGCCAGCAGCTTAGGGGGTTCACCCCTCCACTTT. Its translation is CASSLGGSPLHF.

To note about this clone: At one boundary the junction diverges from the germline segment, which might be a read error. The V and J genes are TRBV20-1 and TRBJ2-3; no reliable D call. The CDR3 consists of 15 residues. Germline V gives CDR1 DFQATT, CDR2 SNEGSKA (reference sequence). The CDR3 spells CSARDSRLKVGTQYF. The CDR3 nucleotides are TGCAGTGCTCGAGATTCTCGGCTAAAAGTCGGTACGCAGTATTTT.

CDR3 coding DNA: TGTGCCAGCAGCCAGAAGTACAATGAGCAGTTCTTC. Its protein product is CASSQKYNEQFF. This rearrangement joins TRBV7-2 to TRBJ2-1; D is unclear. V lost 5 bases and J 4 bases, leaving 6 bases between the germline ends. Per germline, CDR1 SGHTA and CDR2 FQGNSA. CDR3 length: 12 amino acids.